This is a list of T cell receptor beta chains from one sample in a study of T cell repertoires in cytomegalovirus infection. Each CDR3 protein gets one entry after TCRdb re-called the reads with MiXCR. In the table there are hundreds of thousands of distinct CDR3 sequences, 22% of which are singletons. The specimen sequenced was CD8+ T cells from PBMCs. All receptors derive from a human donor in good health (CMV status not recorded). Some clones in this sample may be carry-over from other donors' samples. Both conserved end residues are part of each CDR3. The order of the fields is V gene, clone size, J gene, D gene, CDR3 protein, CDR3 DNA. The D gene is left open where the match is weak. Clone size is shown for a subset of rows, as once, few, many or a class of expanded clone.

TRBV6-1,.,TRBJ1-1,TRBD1,CASRVDRGPLNTEAFF,TGTGCCAGCAGGGTCGACAGGGGGCCGTTGAACACTGAAGCTTTCTTT
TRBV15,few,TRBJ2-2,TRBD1,CATEARTGINTGELFF,TGTGCCACCGAGGCTCGGACAGGGATTAACACCGGGGAGCTGTTTTTT
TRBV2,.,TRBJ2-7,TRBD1,CASSEWTGAYEQYF,TGTGCCAGCAGTGAATGGACAGGGGCCTACGAGCAGTACTTC
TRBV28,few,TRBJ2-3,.,CASSLWAGGTDTQYF,TGTGCCAGCAGTTTATGGGCCGGGGGCACAGATACGCAGTATTTT
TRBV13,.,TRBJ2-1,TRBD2,CASSFDSAGGPTSYNEQFF,TGTGCCAGCAGTTTCGACTCCGCGGGGGGTCCTACTTCCTACAATGAGCAGTTCTTC
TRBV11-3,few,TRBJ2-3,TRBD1,CASSLGTGETDTQYF,TGTGCCAGCAGCTTAGGTACAGGGGAGACAGATACGCAGTATTTT
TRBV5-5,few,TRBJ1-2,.,CASRASGDGDYGYTF,TGTGCCAGCAGGGCGTCTGGAGACGGGGACTATGGCTACACCTTC
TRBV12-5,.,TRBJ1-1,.,CASGLKQNTEAFF,TGTGCTAGTGGTTTAAAACAGAACACTGAAGCTTTCTTT
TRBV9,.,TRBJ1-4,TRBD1,CASSATTRQGRSEKLFF,TGTGCCAGCAGCGCAACAACCCGACAGGGAAGGAGTGAAAAACTGTTTTTT
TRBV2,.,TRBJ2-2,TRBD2,CASSVLAGANTGELFF,TGTGCCAGCAGTGTGCTAGCGGGGGCGAACACCGGGGAGCTGTTTTTT
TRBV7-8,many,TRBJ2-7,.,CASSLYGYEQYF,TGTGCCAGCAGCTTATATGGGTACGAGCAGTACTTC
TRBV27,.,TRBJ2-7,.,CASSTTGNEQYF,TGTGCCAGCAGTACAACAGGGAACGAGCAGTACTTC
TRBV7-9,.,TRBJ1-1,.,CASWGLSTEAFF,TGTGCCAGCTGGGGGTTGAGCACTGAAGCTTTCTTT
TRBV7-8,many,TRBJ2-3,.,CASSPLLGTDTQYF,TGTGCCAGCAGTCCTCTCCTGGGCACAGATACGCAGTATTTT
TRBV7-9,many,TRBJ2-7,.,CASSPSGGPYEQYF,TGTGCCAGCAGCCCTTCCGGCGGTCCCTACGAGCAGTACTTC
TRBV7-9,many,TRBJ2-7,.,CASSPDAYEQYF,TGTGCCAGCAGCCCAGACGCTTACGAGCAGTACTTC
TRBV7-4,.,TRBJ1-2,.,CASSLEPKLHYGYTF,TGTGCCAGCAGCTTAGAGCCGAAGCTACACTATGGCTACACCTTC
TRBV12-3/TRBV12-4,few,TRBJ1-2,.,CASSTDGNYGYTF,TGTGCCAGCAGCACGGACGGAAACTATGGCTACACCTTC
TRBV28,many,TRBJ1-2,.,CASSYSSAGYTF,TGTGCCAGCAGTTACAGCTCGGCTGGCTACACCTTC
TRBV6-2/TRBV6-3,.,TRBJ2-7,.,CASSYSGSSSTGQYF,TGTGCCAGCAGTTACTCGGGCAGTTCTTCTACGGGGCAGTACTTC
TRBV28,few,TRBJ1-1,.,CATDPATEAFF,TGTGCCACGGACCCAGCCACTGAAGCTTTCTTT
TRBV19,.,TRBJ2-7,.,CASSPGDQDYEQYF,TGTGCCAGTAGTCCCGGGGACCAAGACTACGAGCAGTACTTC
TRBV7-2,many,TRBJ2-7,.,CASRMWRASSYEQYF,TGTGCCAGCAGGATGTGGCGGGCGAGCTCCTACGAGCAGTACTTC
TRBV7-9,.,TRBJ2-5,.,CASSSPGDQYF,TGTGCCAGCAGCAGTCCAGGTGACCAGTACTTC
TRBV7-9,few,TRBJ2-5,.,CASSKDGGLWETQYF,TGTGCCAGCAGCAAGGACGGGGGACTTTGGGAGACCCAGTACTTC
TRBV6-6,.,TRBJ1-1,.,CASSRDIPPFF,TGTGCCAGCAGCCGAGACATACCTCCCTTCTTT
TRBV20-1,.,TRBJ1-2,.,CSAKDSAYGYTF,TGCAGTGCTAAGGATTCTGCCTATGGCTACACCTTC
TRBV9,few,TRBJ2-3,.,CASSAGGNTQYF,TGTGCCAGCAGCGCCGGAGGGAATACGCAGTATTTT
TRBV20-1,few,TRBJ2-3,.,CSARGFARLTGISDTQYF,TGCAGTGCTAGGGGTTTCGCTCGATTGACAGGTATCTCAGATACGCAGTATTTT
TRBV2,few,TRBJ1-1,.,CASSGPKGEPRGTEAFF,TGTGCCAGCAGTGGCCCGAAAGGGGAGCCCCGGGGCACTGAAGCTTTCTTT
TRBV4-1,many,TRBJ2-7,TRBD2,CASSLRHGGDNDEQYF,TGCGCCAGCAGCCTAAGACATGGGGGGGATAACGACGAGCAGTACTTC
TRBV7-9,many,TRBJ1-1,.,CASRFWAEANTEAFF,TGTGCCAGCAGGTTTTGGGCGGAGGCGAACACTGAAGCTTTCTTT
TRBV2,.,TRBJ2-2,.,CASSEALGRVNTGELFF,TGTGCCAGCAGTGAAGCGCTGGGCAGGGTGAACACCGGGGAGCTGTTTTTT
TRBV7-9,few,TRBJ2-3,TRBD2,CASSPGLAGVTDTQYF,TGTGCCAGCAGCCCCGGACTAGCGGGGGTCACAGATACGCAGTATTTT
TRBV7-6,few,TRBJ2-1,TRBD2,CASSSRFPGGPSRTYNEQFF,TGTGCCAGCAGCTCTAGGTTTCCGGGGGGGCCGAGCCGTACCTACAATGAGCAGTTCTTC
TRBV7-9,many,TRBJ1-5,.,CASSPGLNSNQPQHF,TGTGCCAGCAGCCCGGGACTGAATAGCAATCAGCCCCAGCATTTT
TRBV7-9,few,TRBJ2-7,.,CASSLDPRPYEQYF,TGTGCCAGCAGCTTAGATCCCCGGCCCTACGAGCAGTACTTC
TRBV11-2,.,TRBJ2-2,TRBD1,CASSSWDSPVGELFF,TGTGCCAGCAGCTCCTGGGACAGCCCGGTCGGGGAGCTGTTTTTT
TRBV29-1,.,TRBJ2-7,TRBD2,CSVVGTSGSNYEQYF,TGCAGCGTTGTGGGGACTAGCGGCTCAAACTACGAGCAGTACTTC